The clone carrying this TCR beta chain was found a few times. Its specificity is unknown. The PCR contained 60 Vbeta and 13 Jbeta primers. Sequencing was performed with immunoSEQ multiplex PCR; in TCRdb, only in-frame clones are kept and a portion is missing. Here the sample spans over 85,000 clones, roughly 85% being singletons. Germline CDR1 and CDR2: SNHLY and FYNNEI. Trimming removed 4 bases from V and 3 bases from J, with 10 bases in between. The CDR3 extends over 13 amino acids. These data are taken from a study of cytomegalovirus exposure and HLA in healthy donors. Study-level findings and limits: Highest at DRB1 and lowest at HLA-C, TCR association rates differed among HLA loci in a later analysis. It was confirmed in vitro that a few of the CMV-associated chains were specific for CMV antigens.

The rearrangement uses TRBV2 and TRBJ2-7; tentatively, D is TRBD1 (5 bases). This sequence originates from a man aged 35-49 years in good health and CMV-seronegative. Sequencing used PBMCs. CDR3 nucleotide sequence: TGTGCCAGCAGTGTCTATCAGGGCTACGAGCAGTACTTC. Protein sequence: CASSVYQGYEQYF.